The 10 T cell receptor beta chains given below trace back to one sample, sequenced in a study of blood T cell repertoires in COVID-19. Only in-frame clones appear in the TCRdb table, and some are missing; sequencing was by immunoSEQ multiplex PCR. The data show 19,000 or so clones, roughly four fifths seen once. Sequencing input: peripheral blood. The receptors were sampled from a human donor in a cohort sampled during active COVID-19.

CDR3 in amino acids: CASSEWAGAADTQYF. The CDR3 bases are TGTGCCAGCAGTGAGTGGGCGGGAGCGGCAGATACGCAGTATTTT. V and J are TRBV6-1 and TRBJ2-3; 7 bases are shared with TRBD2. CDR1 and CDR2 from the germline V gene are MNHNS and SASEGT. The V and J ends lost 3 bases and 4 bases, in that order; junction bases with no gene match: 7. This CDR3 contains 15 residues.

The gene calls are TRBV7-2 and TRBJ1-2, with D possibly matching TRBD1 (6 bases). The CDR3 extends over 16 amino acids. The V end lost 5 bases, the J end lost 4 bases, and 20 bases lay between the germline ends. Germline V gene data show CDR1 as SGHTA and CDR2 as FQGNSA. CDR3 sequence: CASSANRGGNFYGYTF. The CDR3 region has the DNA TGTGCCAGCAGCGCAAATAGGGGGGGAAACTTCTATGGCTACACCTTC. The entire variable domain, with the rest obtained from reference TRBV7-2 and TRBJ1-2, is as follows: GAGVSQSPSNKVTEKGKDVELRCDPISGHTALYWYRQSLGQGLEFLIYFQGNSAPDKSGLPSDRFSAERTGGSVSTLTIQRTQQEDSAVYLCASSANRGGNFYGYTFGSGTRLTVV.

This clone was picked up one time. V usage is TRBV15 and J usage is TRBJ1-2, with D possibly TRBD1 on 5 matching bases. Germline V gene data show CDR1 as LNHNV and CDR2 as YYDKDF (reference sequence). CDR3 length: 14 amino acids. Trimming took off 5 bases at V and 3 bases at J, with 13 bases between the two ends. The CDR3, as DNA: TGTGCCACCAGCCTCCCCAAGGGGTACTATGGCTACACCTTC. It encodes CATSLPKGYYGYTF.

This clone was seen more than once but under ten times. V gene TRBV6-4 combines with J gene TRBJ2-1; the match to TRBD2 covers 11 bases. V lost 8 bases, J lost 6 bases, and 9 bases stayed unmatched. The CDR3 spans 15 residues. Germline loops: CDR1 MRHNA, CDR2 SNTAGT. This CDR3 is CASGSGTSGFNEQFF. DNA of the CDR3: TGTGCCAGCGGATCCGGGACTAGCGGTTTCAATGAGCAGTTCTTC.

The chain recombines TRBV18 with TRBJ2-5; D gene unclear. The germline CDR1 and CDR2 sequences are KGHSH and LQKENI. The CDR3 has 16 residues. Trimming took 3 bases from V and 0 from J, leaving 14 bases between them. CDR3 loop: CASSPIDTIYQETQYF. The CDR3 bases are TGTGCCAGCTCACCTATCGATACAATATACCAAGAGACCCAGTACTTC.

CDR3 region: CALLRDSGNEQYF. In DNA, the CDR3 is TGTGCCTTGCTGAGGGACAGTGGCAACGAGCAGTACTTC. The rearrangement links TRBV30 to TRBJ2-7; 7 bases align to TRBD1. V gave up 7 bases and J gave up 5 bases; unmatched junction bases: 11. The CDR3 runs to 13 residues. Germline CDR1 and CDR2: GTSNPN and SVGIG (reference sequence).

This chain links TRBV27 with TRBJ2-7; a weak D match, TRBD1 (6 bases). This CDR3 has 15 amino acids. V was cut by 4 bases and J by 4 bases, with 17 bases left in between. Germline values: CDR1 MNHEY, CDR2 SMNVEV (reference sequence). The CDR3 coding sequence is TGTGCCAGCAGTTCCAACCGGGACATCCTATACGAGCAGTACTTC. Translating gives CASSSNRDILYEQYF.

The rearrangement links TRBV10-2 to TRBJ2-5; possibly TRBD2 for D (5 bases). CDR3 size: 14 residues. Per the germline V gene, CDR1 is WSHSY and CDR2 is SAAADI. V was shortened by 6 bases and J by 9 bases, with 20 bases between the two germline ends. DNA for the CDR3: TGCGCCAGCAGCCCACCAGGAGAGCGGTTTTCCCAGTACTTC. This sequence encodes CASSPPGERFSQYF.

This clone turned up a few times. The V and J genes are TRBV4-3 and TRBJ2-1; TRBD2 aligns across 10 bases. The germline V gene has CDR1 LGHNA and CDR2 YSLEER. CDR3 length equals 16 residues. V was pared by 0 bases and J by 6 bases, with 5 bases of the junction left unmatched. CDR3 in amino acids: CASSQEWTSGGNEQFF. In DNA, the CDR3 is TGCGCCAGCAGCCAAGAGTGGACTAGCGGAGGCAATGAGCAGTTCTTC.

The gene calls are TRBV9 and TRBJ2-1; 11 bases map to TRBD1. Germline V lookup: CDR1 SGDLS, CDR2 YYNGEE. Losses at the gene ends were 4 bases for V and 6 bases for J; bases not matched to a gene: 3. The CDR3 extends over 14 amino acids. This chain's CDR3 is CASSLGTGGNEQFF. The CDR3 DNA sequence: TGTGCCAGCAGCCTCGGGACAGGGGGCAATGAGCAGTTCTTC.